The 21 T cell receptor beta chains presented below share a single source sample, sequenced in a study of cytomegalovirus exposure and HLA in healthy donors. Primers for the PCR totalled 60 Vbeta and 13 Jbeta. The assay was immunoSEQ multiplex PCR, and TCRdb's table has in-frame clones only and misses some. The sample gives some 150,000 clones, under 80% of which show up once; around 3.1% is in the top ten. The specimen was PBMCs. These receptors originate from a female donor in good health and CMV-seronegative.

In this sample, this clone turned up a few times. This rearrangement joins TRBV28 to TRBJ1-6; D remains ambiguous. The CDR3 is 12 amino acids. V lost 3 bases and J lost 15, with 12 bases in between. CDR1 MDHEN and CDR2 SYDVKM come from the germline V gene. CDR3 loop: CASSLLLDGLHF. The DNA for the CDR3 is TGTGCCAGCAGTTTGCTTCTAGACGGCCTCCACTTT.

This chain joins TRBV21-1 and TRBJ2-7; the table assigns TRBD2, which was not confirmed against the DNA. TRBV21-1 is a pseudogene. This CDR3 spans 15 amino acids. Here the CDR3 reads CASSKESREGREQYF. Here the CDR3 DNA reads TGTGCCAGCAGCAAAGAGAGCAGGGAGGGCCGAGAGCAGTACTTC.

Comment on this clone: This same CDR3 is encoded by further DNA sequences in the sample. This chain connects TRBV7-9 to TRBJ2-2, with 9 bases that match TRBD1. Germline CDR1 SEHNR, CDR2 FQNEAQ (reference sequence). The V and J ends lost 8 bases and 5 bases, in that order; junction bases with no gene match: 6. The CDR3 is made up of 14 amino acids. The DNA for the CDR3 is TGTGCCAGCTCTCGACAGGGGGGGACCGGGGAGCTGTTTTTT. It yields the protein CASSRQGGTGELFF.

The CDR3 sequence: CASSARDNSPLHF. DNA of the CDR3: TGTGCCAGCAGTGCTCGAGACAACTCACCCCTCCACTTT. J is TRBJ1-6 and V is TRBV2; the D is unclear. The CDR3 extends over 13 amino acids. V lost 4 bases and J lost 10, with 11 bases in between. Looked up from germline, CDR1 is SNHLY and CDR2 is FYNNEI.

This clone came up a few times. CDR3 loop: CASSLQSGIQETQYF. CDR3 in DNA: TGCGCCAGCAGCTTGCAGAGCGGGATACAAGAGACCCAGTACTTC. The gene calls are TRBV5-1 and TRBJ2-5; 7 nucleotides agree with TRBD2. Germline V lookup: CDR1 SGHRS, CDR2 YFSETQ. The CDR3 is 15 residues long. Unmatched junction bases numbered 5, after V lost 1 base and J lost 2 bases. The entire variable domain, with the rest obtained from reference TRBV5-1 and TRBJ2-5, is as follows: KAGVTQTPRYLIKTRGQQVTLSCSPISGHRSVSWYQQTPGQGLQFLFEYFSETQRNKGNFPGRFSGRQFSNSRSEMNVSTLELGDSALYLCASSLQSGIQETQYFGPGTRLLVL.

This chain uses TRBV5-1 with TRBJ2-7; 7 bases fit TRBD1. This CDR3 spans 13 amino acids. Losses at the gene ends were 4 bases for V and 2 bases for J; bases not matched to a gene: 3. CDR1 and CDR2 (germline): SGHRS, YFSETQ. This CDR3 is CASSRDRAYEQYF. CDR3 in DNA: TGCGCCAGCAGCAGGGACAGAGCCTACGAGCAGTACTTC.

This clone turned up a few times. The chain has TRBV29-1 and TRBJ1-1, with 7 bases lining up with TRBD1. With 6 bases clipped from V and 0 bases from J, the junction kept 13 bases outside the gene matches. This CDR3 has 16 amino acids. The V gene's germline CDR1 is SQVTM and CDR2 ANQGSEA. In DNA, the CDR3 is TGCAGCGTCCAACCATGGGACAGACCAATGAACACTGAAGCTTTCTTT. It specifies CSVQPWDRPMNTEAFF.

V is TRBV19 and J is TRBJ2-2, with 8 bases that match TRBD2. The trim removed 4 bases at V and 6 bases at J, leaving 13 bases unmatched. The CDR3 sequence is 17 residues long. CDR1 is LNHDA and CDR2 is SQIVND in the germline V gene (reference sequence). CDR3 amino acids: CASSTLTKAGAAGELFF. The DNA for the CDR3 is TGTGCCAGTAGTACCCTTACGAAAGCGGGAGCAGCCGGGGAGCTGTTTTTT.

The V and J genes are TRBV4-1 and TRBJ2-7; TRBD1 might be the D (6 bases). Germline V lookup: CDR1 MGHRA, CDR2 YSYEKL. CDR3 length: 14 amino acids. V lost 1 base to trimming and J lost 3 bases, with 10 bases between them. The CDR3 is CASSQVQGGYEQYF. CDR3 in DNA: TGCGCCAGCAGCCAAGTTCAAGGGGGCTACGAGCAGTACTTC.

This clone was observed once. The chain uses TRBV6-1 and TRBJ2-5; possibly TRBD1 for D (6 bases). Trimming removed 1 base from V and 5 bases from J, with 14 bases in between. The CDR3 contains 15 residues. CDR1 and CDR2 (germline): MNHNS, SASEGT. The CDR3: CASSEGRGRTETQYF. CDR3 sequence (DNA): TGTGCCAGCAGTGAAGGCAGGGGTAGGACGGAGACCCAGTACTTC.

The chain combines TRBV18 with TRBJ1-6, with D possibly TRBD1 on 5 matching bases. The CDR3 extends over 14 amino acids. Germline V gene lookup returns CDR1 KGHSH and CDR2 LQKENI. V lost 6 bases and J 10 bases, leaving 16 bases between the germline ends. Here the CDR3 DNA reads TGTGCCAGCTCCTCCGGTATAGGGGCCTCACCCCTCCACTTT. Translated: CASSSGIGASPLHF.

The J gene is TRBJ1-2, the V gene TRBV28; D not certain. The germline V gene encodes CDR1 MDHEN and CDR2 SYDVKM. Trimming removed 3 bases from V and 8 bases from J, with 16 bases in between. The CDR3 is 14 residues long. CDR3 sequence: CASSFATTARGYTF. The CDR3 coding sequence is TGTGCCAGCAGTTTTGCGACAACAGCCCGCGGCTACACCTTC.

V gene TRBV4-2 combines with J gene TRBJ2-4, with 7 bases identical to TRBD1. Germline CDR1 is LGHNA and CDR2 is YNFKEQ. V dropped 4 bases and J dropped 1; count of bases not matched to a gene: 7. The CDR3 consists of 16 residues. The CDR3 loop is CASSREQGNAKNIQYF. In DNA form, the CDR3 reads TGTGCCAGCAGCCGAGAACAGGGGAATGCCAAAAACATTCAGTACTTC.

The chain couples TRBV30 to TRBJ1-5, with unresolved D. This CDR3 has 14 amino acids. Trimming shortened V by 0 bases and J by 1 base, and 7 bases separated the two germline ends. Germline CDR1 and CDR2: GTSNPN and SVGIG (reference sequence). The CDR3 is CAWSVLRSNQPQHF. CDR3 DNA sequence: TGTGCCTGGAGTGTTCTGCGCAGCAATCAGCCCCAGCATTTT.

The CDR3 bases are TGTGCCAGCAAGGCAGGGTATATCACTGAAGCTTTCTTT. This gives the protein CASKAGYITEAFF. V gene TRBV7-8 combines with J gene TRBJ1-1, with D possibly matching TRBD1 (5 bases). Germline lookup yields CDR1 SGHVS and CDR2 FQNEAQ. This CDR3 is 13 amino acids long. V lost 7 bases, J lost 4 bases, and 13 bases lay in between.

This chain links TRBV6-6 with TRBJ2-5; 7 bases align to TRBD2. Germline V CDR1 and CDR2: MNHNY, SVGAGI (reference sequence). The CDR3 runs 13 residues. The V and J ends lost 6 bases and 5 bases, in that order; junction bases with no gene match: 6. CDR3 DNA sequence: TGTGCCAGCAGCTTGCGGGGGAGGGAGACCCAGTACTTC. The encoded protein is CASSLRGRETQYF.

The chain has TRBV7-7 and TRBJ2-1; 9 nucleotides match TRBD1. This CDR3 region has 16 residues. The germline V gene encodes CDR1 SSHAT and CDR2 FNYEAQ (reference sequence). Trimming at V came to 2 bases and at J to 6 bases, leaving 8 bases not matched to a gene. CDR3 sequence reads: CASSLRGQGPGNEQFF. CDR3 in DNA: TGTGCCAGCAGCTTAAGGGGACAGGGACCAGGCAATGAGCAGTTCTTC. Drawing the rest from reference TRBV7-7 and TRBJ2-1, the complete variable domain is GAGVSQSPRYKVTKRGQDVTLRCDPISSHATLYWYQQALGQGPEFLTYFNYEAQPDKSGLPSDRFSAERPEGSISTLTIQRTEQRDSAMYRCASSLRGQGPGNEQFFGPGTRLTVL.

This chain connects TRBV7-9 to TRBJ2-3; TRBD1 aligns across 7 bases. This CDR3 is 14 amino acids long. The V gene's germline CDR1 is SEHNR and CDR2 FQNEAQ (reference sequence). The junction had 3 bases not matched to a gene; V was cut back by 1 base and J by 5 bases. CDR3 DNA sequence: TGTGCCAGCAGCTTAGGGCAGGGGGTAGATACGCAGTATTTT. Translation: CASSLGQGVDTQYF. Together with reference TRBV7-9 and TRBJ2-3, the CDR3 gives the full variable domain: DTGVSQNPRHKITKRGQNVTFRCDPISEHNRLYWYRQTLGQGPEFLTYFQNEAQLEKSRLLSDRFSAERPKGSFSTLEIQRTEQGDSAMYLCASSLGQGVDTQYFGPGTRLTVL.

This clone was found a few times. The chain joins TRBV7-2 to TRBJ2-7; D unclear. The germline V gene has CDR1 SGHTA and CDR2 FQGNSA. CDR3 length: 14 amino acids. With 3 bases removed from V and 1 base from J, the gap between germline ends came to 10 bases. The chain's CDR3 is CASSLTSRSYEQYF. The CDR3 DNA follows: TGTGCCAGCAGCTTGACAAGTAGATCCTACGAGCAGTACTTC.

The sample holds one count of this clone. J is TRBJ2-2 and V is TRBV30; TRBD2 aligns across 7 bases. The junction had 15 bases not matched to a gene; V was cut back by 3 bases and J by 5 bases. The CDR3 covers 17 residues. The germline gives CDR1 GTSNPN, CDR2 SVGIG (reference sequence). CDR3 sequence (DNA): TGTGCCTGGAGACCGGGTAGCGGGTTCCCGAGGACCGGGGAGCTGTTTTTT. The encoded protein is CAWRPGSGFPRTGELFF.

The chain has TRBV5-1 and TRBJ2-7; 8 nucleotides align to TRBD1. J was trimmed by 3 bases and V by 0 bases; bases with no gene match: 2. This CDR3 has 14 residues. In germline, CDR1 is SGHRS, CDR2 YFSETQ. The CDR3 DNA reads as TGCGCCAGCAGCTTGGGACAGGGGAACTACGAGCAGTACTTC. It translates to CASSLGQGNYEQYF. The entire variable domain, with the rest obtained from reference TRBV5-1 and TRBJ2-7, is as follows: KAGVTQTPRYLIKTRGQQVTLSCSPISGHRSVSWYQQTPGQGLQFLFEYFSETQRNKGNFPGRFSGRQFSNSRSEMNVSTLELGDSALYLCASSLGQGNYEQYFGPGTRLTVT.